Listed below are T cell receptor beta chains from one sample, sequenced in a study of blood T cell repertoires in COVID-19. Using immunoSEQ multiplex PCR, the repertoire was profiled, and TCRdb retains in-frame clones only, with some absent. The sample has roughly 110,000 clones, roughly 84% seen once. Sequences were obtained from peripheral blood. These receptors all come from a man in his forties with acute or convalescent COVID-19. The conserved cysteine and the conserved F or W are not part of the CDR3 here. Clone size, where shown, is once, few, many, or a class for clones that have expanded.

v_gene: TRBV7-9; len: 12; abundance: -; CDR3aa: ASSSTGGREKLF
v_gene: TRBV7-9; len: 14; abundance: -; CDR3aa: ASSLVAGDGNTEAF
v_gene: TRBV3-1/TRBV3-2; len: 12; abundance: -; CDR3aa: ASSYAGGETEAF
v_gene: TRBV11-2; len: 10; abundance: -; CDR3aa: ASSAATTKQY
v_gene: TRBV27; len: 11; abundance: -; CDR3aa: ASMRAGADTQY
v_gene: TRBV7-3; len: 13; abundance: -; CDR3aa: ASSLSGGNTGELF
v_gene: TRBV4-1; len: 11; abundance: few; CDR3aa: ASSLYSDTEAF
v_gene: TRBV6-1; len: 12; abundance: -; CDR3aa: ASSEGQAPYEQY
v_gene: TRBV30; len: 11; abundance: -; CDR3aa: AWRQGDRGGYT
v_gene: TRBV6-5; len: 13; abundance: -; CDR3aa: ASSYSINLGEKLF
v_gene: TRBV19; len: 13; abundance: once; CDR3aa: ASSIAGPGANVLT
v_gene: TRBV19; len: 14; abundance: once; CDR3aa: ASSPRGGPPRETQY
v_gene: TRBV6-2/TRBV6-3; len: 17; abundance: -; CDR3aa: ASSYILPSGDTYQETQY
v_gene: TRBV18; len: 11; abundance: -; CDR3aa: ASSPQGGDGYT
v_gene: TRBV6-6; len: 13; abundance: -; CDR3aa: ASTPWPWTGEDYT